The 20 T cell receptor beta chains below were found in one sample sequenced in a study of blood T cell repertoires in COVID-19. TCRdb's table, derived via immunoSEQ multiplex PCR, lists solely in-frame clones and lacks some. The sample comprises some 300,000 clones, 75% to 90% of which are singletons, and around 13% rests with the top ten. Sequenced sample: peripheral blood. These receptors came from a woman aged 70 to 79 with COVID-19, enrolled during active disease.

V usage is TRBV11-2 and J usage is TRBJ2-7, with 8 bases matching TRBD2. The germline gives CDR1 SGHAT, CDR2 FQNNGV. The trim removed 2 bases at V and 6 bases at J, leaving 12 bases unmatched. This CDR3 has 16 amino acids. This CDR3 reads CASSLLQAGATSEQYF. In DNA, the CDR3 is TGTGCCAGCAGCTTACTTCAAGCGGGGGCGACTTCCGAGCAGTACTTC. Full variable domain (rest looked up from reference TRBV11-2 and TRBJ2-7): EAGVAQSPRYKIIEKRQSVAFWCNPISGHATLYWYQQILGQGPKLLIQFQNNGVVDDSQLPKDRFSAERLKGVDSTLKIQPAKLEDSAVYLCASSLLQAGATSEQYFGPGTRLTVT.

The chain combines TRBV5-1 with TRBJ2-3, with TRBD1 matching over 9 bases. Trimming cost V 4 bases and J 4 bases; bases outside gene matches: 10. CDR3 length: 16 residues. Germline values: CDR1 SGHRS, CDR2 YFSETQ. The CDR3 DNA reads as TGCGCCAGCAGCGGATCCACAGGGGGCATTGCAGATACGCAGTATTTT. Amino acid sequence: CASSGSTGGIADTQYF.

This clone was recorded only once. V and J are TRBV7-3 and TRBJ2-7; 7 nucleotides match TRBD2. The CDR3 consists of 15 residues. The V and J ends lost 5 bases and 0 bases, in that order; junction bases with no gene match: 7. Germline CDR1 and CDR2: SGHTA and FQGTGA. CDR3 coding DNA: TGTGCCAGCAGCCAAAGCGGACTAGGCTCCTACGAGCAGTACTTC. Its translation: CASSQSGLGSYEQYF.

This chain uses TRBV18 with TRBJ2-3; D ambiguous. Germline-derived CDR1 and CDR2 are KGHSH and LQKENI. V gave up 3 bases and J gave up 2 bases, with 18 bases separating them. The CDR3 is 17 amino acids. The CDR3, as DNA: TGTGCCAGCTCACCTCCCGCGGCCGAAAGAGACACAGATACGCAGTATTTT. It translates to CASSPPAAERDTDTQYF. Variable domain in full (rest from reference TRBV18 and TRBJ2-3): NAGVMQNPRHLVRRRGQEARLRCSPMKGHSHVYWYRQLPEEGLKFMVYLQKENIIDESGMPKERFSAEFPKEGPSILRIQQVVRGDSAAYFCASSPPAAERDTDTQYFGPGTRLTVL.

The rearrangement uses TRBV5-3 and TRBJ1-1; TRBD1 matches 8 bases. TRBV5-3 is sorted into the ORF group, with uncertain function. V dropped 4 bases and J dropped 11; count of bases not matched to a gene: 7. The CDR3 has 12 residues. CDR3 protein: CARSQPDREAFF. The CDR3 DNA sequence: TGTGCCAGAAGCCAACCGGACAGGGAGGCTTTCTTT.

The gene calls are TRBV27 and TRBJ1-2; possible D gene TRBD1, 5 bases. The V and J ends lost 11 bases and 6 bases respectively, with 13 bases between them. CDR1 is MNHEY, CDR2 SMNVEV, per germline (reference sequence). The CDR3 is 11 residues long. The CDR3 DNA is TGTGCCTCGAAGGGGCCTCATGGCTACACCTTC. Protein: CASKGPHGYTF.

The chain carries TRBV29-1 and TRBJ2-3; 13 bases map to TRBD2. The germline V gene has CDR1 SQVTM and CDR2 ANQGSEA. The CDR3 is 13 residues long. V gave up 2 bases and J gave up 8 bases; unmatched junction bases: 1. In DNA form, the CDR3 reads TGCAGCGTTGAAACTAGCGGGGGGGTTACGCAGTATTTT. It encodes CSVETSGGVTQYF.

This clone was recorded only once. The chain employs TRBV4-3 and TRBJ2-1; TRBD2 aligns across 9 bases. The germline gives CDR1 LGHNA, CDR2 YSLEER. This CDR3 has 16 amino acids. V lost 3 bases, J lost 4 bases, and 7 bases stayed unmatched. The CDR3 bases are TGCGCCAGCAGCCACTCAGCGGGGGGAGTGTACAATGAGCAGTTCTTC. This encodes CASSHSAGGVYNEQFF.

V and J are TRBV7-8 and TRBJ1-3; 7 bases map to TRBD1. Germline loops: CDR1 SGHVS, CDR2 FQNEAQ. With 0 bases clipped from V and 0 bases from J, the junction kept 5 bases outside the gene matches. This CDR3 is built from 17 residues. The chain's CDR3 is CASSLALQGTSGNTIYF. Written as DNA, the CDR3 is TGTGCCAGCAGCTTAGCCCTACAGGGGACCTCTGGAAACACCATATATTTT. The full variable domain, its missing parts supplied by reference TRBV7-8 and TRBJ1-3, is GAGVSQSPRYKVAKRGQDVALRCDPISGHVSLFWYQQALGQGPEFLTYFQNEAQLDKSGLPSDRFFAERPEGSVSTLKIQRTQQEDSAVYLCASSLALQGTSGNTIYFGEGSWLTVV.

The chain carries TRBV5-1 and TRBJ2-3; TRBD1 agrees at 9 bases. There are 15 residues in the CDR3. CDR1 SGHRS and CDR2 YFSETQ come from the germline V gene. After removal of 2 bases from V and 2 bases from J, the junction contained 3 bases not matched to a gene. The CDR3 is CASSFGQGTTDTQYF. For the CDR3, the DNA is TGCGCCAGCAGCTTCGGACAGGGGACCACAGATACGCAGTATTTT.

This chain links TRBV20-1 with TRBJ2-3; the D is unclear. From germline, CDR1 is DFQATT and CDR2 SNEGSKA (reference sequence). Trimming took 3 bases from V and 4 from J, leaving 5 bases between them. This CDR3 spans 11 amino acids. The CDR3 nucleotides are TGCAGTGCTAGGAGGCCAGATACGCAGTATTTT. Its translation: CSARRPDTQYF.

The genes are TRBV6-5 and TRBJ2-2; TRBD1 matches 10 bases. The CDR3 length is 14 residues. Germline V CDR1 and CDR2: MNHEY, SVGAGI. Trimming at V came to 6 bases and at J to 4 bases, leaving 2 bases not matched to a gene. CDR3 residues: CASRDRGTTGELFF. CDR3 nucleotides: TGTGCCAGCAGGGACAGGGGGACCACCGGGGAGCTGTTTTTT.

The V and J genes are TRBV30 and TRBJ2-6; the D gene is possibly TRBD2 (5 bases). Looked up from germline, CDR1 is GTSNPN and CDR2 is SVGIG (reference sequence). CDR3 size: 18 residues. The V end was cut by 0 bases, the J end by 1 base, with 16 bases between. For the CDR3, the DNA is TGTGCCTGGAGTGTACGAGGGCCTCGCCTTTCTGGGGCCAACGTCCTGACTTTC. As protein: CAWSVRGPRLSGANVLTF.

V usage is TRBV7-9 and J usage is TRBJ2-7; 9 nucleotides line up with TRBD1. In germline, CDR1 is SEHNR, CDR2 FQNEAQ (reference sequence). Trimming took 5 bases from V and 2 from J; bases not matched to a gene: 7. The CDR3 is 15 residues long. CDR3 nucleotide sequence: TGTGCCAGCAGCGGGGGGACAGGGACCGCCTACGAGCAGTACTTC. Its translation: CASSGGTGTAYEQYF.

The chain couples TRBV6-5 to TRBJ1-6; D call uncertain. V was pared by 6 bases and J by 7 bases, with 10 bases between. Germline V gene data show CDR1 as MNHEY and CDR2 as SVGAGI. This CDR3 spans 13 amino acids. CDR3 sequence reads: CASRLTVNSPLHF. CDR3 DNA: TGTGCCAGCAGGTTAACTGTCAATTCACCCCTCCACTTT.

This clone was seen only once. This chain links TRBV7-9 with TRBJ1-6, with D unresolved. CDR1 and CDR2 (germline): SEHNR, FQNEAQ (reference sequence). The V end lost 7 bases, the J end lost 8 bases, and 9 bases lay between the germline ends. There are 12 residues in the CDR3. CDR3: CASTFSDSPLHF. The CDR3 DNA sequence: TGTGCCAGCACCTTCAGTGATTCACCCCTCCACTTT.

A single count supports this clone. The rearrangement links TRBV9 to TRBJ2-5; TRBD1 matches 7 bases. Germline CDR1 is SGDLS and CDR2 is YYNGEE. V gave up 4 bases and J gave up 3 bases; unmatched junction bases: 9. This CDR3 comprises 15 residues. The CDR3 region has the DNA TGTGCCAGCAGCCAAGCGACAGGGTTGAAAGAGACCCAGTACTTC. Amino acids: CASSQATGLKETQYF.

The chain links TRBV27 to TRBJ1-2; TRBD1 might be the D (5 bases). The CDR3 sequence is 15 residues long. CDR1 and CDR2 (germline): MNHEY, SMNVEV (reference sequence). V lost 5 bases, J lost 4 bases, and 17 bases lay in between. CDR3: CASSIRGVRGYGYTF. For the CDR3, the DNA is TGTGCCAGCAGTATACGGGGGGTTCGAGGCTATGGCTACACCTTC.

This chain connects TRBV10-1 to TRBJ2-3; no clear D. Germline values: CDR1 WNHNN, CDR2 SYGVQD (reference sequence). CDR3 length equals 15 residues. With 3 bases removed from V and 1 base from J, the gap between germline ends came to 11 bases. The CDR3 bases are TGCGCCAGCAGTGAAAGCCTACAGCGCACAGATACGCAGTATTTT. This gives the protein CASSESLQRTDTQYF.

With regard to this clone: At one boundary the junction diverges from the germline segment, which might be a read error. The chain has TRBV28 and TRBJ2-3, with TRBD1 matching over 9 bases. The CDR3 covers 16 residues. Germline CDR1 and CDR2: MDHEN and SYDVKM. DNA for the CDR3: TGTGCCAGCTGTTTTACAGGGGGCGCAGACACAGATACGCAGTATTTT. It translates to CASCFTGGADTDTQYF.